The entry below describes one T cell receptor beta chain. Its cognate antigen is unknown. TCR beta VDJ and CDR3 were profiled, and genomic DNA was the template. In TCRdb, the reads were re-called with MiXCR into one record per CDR3 protein. The table records 50,000 to 65,000 distinct CDR3 sequences, about 50% of them present only once. This specimen belongs to a study of CD8+CD57+ T cells in acquired aplastic anemia. Turning to the study itself: The average read count for CD4+ cells in healthy donors was about 10 million. Points from the study as a whole: The number of CD8+ CDR3 sequences shared by patients and controls was approximately 28.

The material sequenced was sorted CD4+, CD8+, or CD8+CD57+ T cells (not recorded which) from PBMCs. The receptor's source is a human donor in good health, serving as a control.

CDR3 DNA: TGTGCCAGCAGCGGACTAGCGGGAGCTTTCGAGCAGTACTTC. This translates into CASSGLAGAFEQYF. The chain has TRBV28 and TRBJ2-7, with TRBD2 matching over 13 bases. The V gene end was trimmed by 6 bases and the J gene end by 6 bases; junction bases not matched to a gene: 5. In germline, CDR1 is MDHEN, CDR2 SYDVKM. This CDR3 has 14 amino acids.